Following are 5 T cell receptor beta chains from one sample sequenced in a study of spatial heterogeneity in lung cancer. Via MiXCR, TCRdb re-called the 5' RACE reads, giving one row per CDR3 protein. The sample has 100,000 to 110,000 distinct CDR3 sequences, 4.4% seen once; the top ten hold about 20%. Their recognized antigens are unknown. Described time point: sample taken at primary tumor resection. Study conclusions and caveats: Counts of expanded intratumoral alpha and beta TCRs tracked tumor mutation counts.

Sequencing used lung tumor tissue, obtained at surgery. These receptors were taken from a male donor with early-stage non-small cell lung cancer.

Remarks on this clonotype: A read error is possible here, since a much larger clone lies one base away. The chain combines TRBV28 with TRBJ2-4; D is perhaps TRBD2 (6 bases). The CDR3 consists of 20 residues. Germline CDR1 is MDHEN and CDR2 is SYDVKM. V dropped 5 bases and J dropped 3 bases, with 29 bases sitting between them. Here the CDR3 reads CASSPYPLSQVWGGKNIQYF. The DNA of the CDR3 is TGTGCCAGCAGTCCTTATCCCCTCTCACAGGTCTGGGGAGGCAAAAACATTCAGTACTTC.

This clonotype was observed many times. This chain uses TRBV6-6 with TRBJ2-1; 10 bases fit TRBD2. The CDR3 runs to 15 residues. The germline V gene has CDR1 MNHNY and CDR2 SVGAGI (reference sequence). The V gene end was trimmed by 5 bases and the J gene end by 5 bases; junction bases not matched to a gene: 6. CDR3 DNA sequence: TGTGCCAGCAGTCCAGCGGGAGGGCCCCACAATGAGCAGTTCTTC. Protein product: CASSPAGGPHNEQFF.

This clonotype was recorded many times. The chain joins TRBV28 to TRBJ2-7; tentative D call: TRBD1 (5 bases). Germline CDR1 reads MDHEN; CDR2 reads SYDVKM. This CDR3 is built from 13 residues. Trimming shortened V by 3 bases and J by 5 bases, and 11 bases separated the two germline ends. This CDR3 is CASSFGAWDEQYF. The CDR3 coding sequence is TGTGCCAGCAGTTTTGGGGCCTGGGACGAGCAGTACTTC.

This clonotype was counted ten times or more. The chain uses TRBV9 and TRBJ1-5; D unresolved. The germline CDR1 and CDR2 sequences are SGDLS and YYNGEE. The length of the CDR3 is 13 residues. Trimming left V 0 bases short and J 5 bases short, with 6 bases between. CDR3 bases: TGTGCCAGCAGCGTAGATCCAGATCAGCCCCAGCATTTT. Protein sequence: CASSVDPDQPQHF.

At least ten counts were recorded for this clonotype. The chain links TRBV28 to TRBJ2-7; 8 bases align to TRBD1. CDR1 is MDHEN, CDR2 SYDVKM, per germline. The CDR3 contains 17 residues. Trimming at V came to 4 bases and at J to 3 bases, leaving 14 bases not matched to a gene. The CDR3 DNA sequence: TGTGCCAGCAGTTCCCCGGACAGGGCACCATACGACTACGAGCAGTACTTC. Amino acids: CASSSPDRAPYDYEQYF.